This is a list of T cell receptor beta chains from one sample in a study of CD8 T cells in ankylosing spondylitis. TCRdb itself ran the 5' RACE reads through MiXCR, one entry per CDR3 protein. The sample contains about 450,000 distinct CDR3 sequences, about 25% of which appear only once. The sample was blood, either unsorted or a sorted T cell fraction (not recorded which). The receptors were gathered from a male donor with ankylosing spondylitis. The conserved cysteine and the conserved F or W are not part of the CDR3 here. The size field is filled for only some rows; it gives once, few, many or a size class.

clone size	V gene	CDR3 protein
-	TRBV6-2/TRBV6-3	ASSTRTGVGTDTQY
few	TRBV3-1	ASSQGPESNQPQH
-	TRBV29-1	SVAGRGVEKLF
few	TRBV3-1	ASSPTGDGNTIY
once	TRBV7-2	ASSLTRLSDEKLF
few	TRBV10-3	AISGLAGDAGELF
-	TRBV20-1	SARDLDHRGADTQY
many	TRBV28	ASSSWSMASWAF
-	TRBV3-1	ASSQGGITDTQY
few	TRBV29-1	SVEARVEQF
-	TRBV5-1	ASSPGTPAETQY
-	TRBV20-1	SASRREGGYGYT
few	TRBV10-3	AISDREGGNEQF
-	TRBV20-1	SAINWGGDEKLF
-	TRBV4-1	ASSLPDGSYQPQH
few	TRBV20-1	SAQDLNYGYT
-	TRBV5-1	ASSLGGLVTYEQY
few	TRBV5-1	ASSALTSGPSYNEQF
few	TRBV11-2	ASSLDRVGTDTQY
-	TRBV19	ASSNWRVTDTQY
few	TRBV11-2	ASSRTGGESPLH
-	TRBV12-3/TRBV12-4	ASSQRQGFNSPLH